The present T cell receptor beta chain was sequenced within a study of T cell responses to AZD1222 COVID-19 vaccine. Notes on the study in general: There were repertoire samples only from the period after the peak T cell response.

The germline V gene encodes CDR1 MDHEN and CDR2 SYDVKM. Unmatched junction bases numbered 5, after V lost 4 bases and J lost 6 bases. The CDR3 covers 15 residues. Some clones are missing from TCRdb's copy, which holds only in-frame ones; the method was immunoSEQ multiplex PCR. In the table there are about 130,000 clones, over 75% of which are singletons. Concerning this clone: As yet, its antigen is unknown.

The source material was peripheral blood, sampled on day 0 of MenACWY control vaccination. V usage is TRBV28 and J usage is TRBJ2-1; 11 nucleotides match TRBD1. This TCR was sampled from an adult in good health. CDR3 loop: CASSSGTGGFNEQFF. In DNA form, the CDR3 reads TGTGCCAGCAGTTCCGGGACAGGGGGTTTCAATGAGCAGTTCTTC.